This TCR beta chain was recorded in a study of T cell responses to AZD1222 COVID-19 vaccine. Study outcomes and limitations: Within unmutated variant regions lay the reported targets of nearly half of spike-specific TCRs. After two AZD1222 doses, spike-specific TCR breadth and depth rose versus day 0.

Concerning this clone itself: Antigen: not known.

Germline CDR1 is SNHLY and CDR2 is FYNNEI. The CDR3 is 15 residues long. V lost 3 bases, J lost 4 bases, and 12 bases lay in between. Sequencing used immunoSEQ multiplex PCR; TCRdb keeps in-frame clones, though not all of them. Among approximately 100,000 clones listed, more than 75% were seen once. This TCR was sampled from an adult in good health. The source material was peripheral blood, sampled on day 0 of AZD1222 vaccination. The chain uses TRBV2 and TRBJ1-4; D perhaps matches TRBD1 (6 bases). CDR3 in amino acids: CASSEGQSFNEKLFF. For the CDR3, the DNA is TGTGCCAGCAGTGAGGGACAATCCTTTAATGAAAAACTGTTTTTT. Based on the CDR3 plus reference TRBV2 and TRBJ1-4, the full variable domain is EPEVTQTPSHQVTQMGQEVILRCVPISNHLYFYWYRQILGQKVEFLVSFYNNEISEKSEIFDDQFSVERPDGSNFTLKIRSTKLEDSAMYFCASSEGQSFNEKLFFGSGTQLSVL.